The rows below give T cell receptor beta chains drawn from one sample of a study of read filtering for tumor transcriptome and immune sequencing. In TCRdb, the reads were re-called with MiXCR into one record per CDR3 protein. This sample has about 41,000 distinct CDR3 sequences, with around 15% found just once. Input material: a population of CD138-negative cells sorted from bone marrow. These receptor sequences come from a donor at least 40 years old with multiple myeloma. The conserved cysteine and the conserved F or W are not part of the CDR3 here. The order of the fields is clone size, J gene, V gene, CDR3 protein. Expanded clones get a size class; other rows say once, few or many, or leave the size out.

clone_size: many
j_call: TRBJ2-2
v_call: TRBV19
cdr3_aa: ASSIPKNTGELF

clone_size: .
j_call: TRBJ2-7
v_call: TRBV10-1
cdr3_aa: ASRGTDSSYEQY

clone_size: many
j_call: TRBJ1-1
v_call: TRBV30
cdr3_aa: AWSVGGPAF

clone_size: many
j_call: TRBJ2-5
v_call: TRBV20-1
cdr3_aa: SARGDRQETQC

clone_size: many
j_call: TRBJ2-4
v_call: TRBV7-8
cdr3_aa: ASSHRGQINIQY

clone_size: many
j_call: TRBJ2-6
v_call: TRBV7-2
cdr3_aa: ASSLRTKLRTSGANVLT

clone_size: many
j_call: TRBJ2-1
v_call: TRBV7-2
cdr3_aa: ASTSLAGIQF

clone_size: many
j_call: TRBJ2-5
v_call: TRBV4-1
cdr3_aa: ASSQDFREQETQY

clone_size: many
j_call: TRBJ1-5
v_call: TRBV20-1
cdr3_aa: SAARVRQPQH

clone_size: many
j_call: TRBJ1-5
v_call: TRBV12-3/TRBV12-4
cdr3_aa: ASSPTQGAGQPQH

clone_size: many
j_call: TRBJ2-1
v_call: TRBV20-1
cdr3_aa: SATGQKYNEQF

clone_size: many
j_call: TRBJ2-7
v_call: TRBV20-1
cdr3_aa: SATGTTHVEQY

clone_size: many
j_call: TRBJ1-1
v_call: TRBV6-6
cdr3_aa: ASNAMGQGNPEAF

clone_size: many
j_call: TRBJ2-1
v_call: TRBV6-1
cdr3_aa: ASSLAGRNEQF

clone_size: many
j_call: TRBJ2-6
v_call: TRBV4-1
cdr3_aa: ASSQDLQTSGANVLT

clone_size: many
j_call: TRBJ2-7
v_call: TRBV29-1
cdr3_aa: SVEGLGQGVYEQY

clone_size: many
j_call: TRBJ1-5
v_call: TRBV7-2
cdr3_aa: ASSSGTGGPNQPQH

clone_size: many
j_call: TRBJ1-1
v_call: TRBV5-1
cdr3_aa: ASRSGVNTEAF

clone_size: many
j_call: TRBJ2-7
v_call: TRBV28
cdr3_aa: ASSLWPGYEQY

clone_size: .
j_call: TRBJ2-1
v_call: TRBV4-2
cdr3_aa: ASSSRLDNYKEQF

clone_size: .
j_call: TRBJ2-6
v_call: TRBV28
cdr3_aa: AGSFGGSGANVLT

clone_size: many
j_call: TRBJ2-3
v_call: TRBV7-3
cdr3_aa: ASSLTSSTDTQY

clone_size: many
j_call: TRBJ1-1
v_call: TRBV5-1
cdr3_aa: ASSRDTYTEAF

clone_size: .
j_call: TRBJ2-2
v_call: TRBV29-1
cdr3_aa: SVVGERWNTGELF

clone_size: many
j_call: TRBJ2-1
v_call: TRBV5-1
cdr3_aa: ASSLELQEASGRQQF

clone_size: few
j_call: TRBJ2-7
v_call: TRBV5-1
cdr3_aa: ASRTTVSYEQY

clone_size: many
j_call: TRBJ1-5
v_call: TRBV10-3
cdr3_aa: AISPDSWGQPQH

clone_size: .
j_call: TRBJ2-6
v_call: TRBV4-3
cdr3_aa: ASSREARDGGANGLT

clone_size: many
j_call: TRBJ2-3
v_call: TRBV25-1
cdr3_aa: ASSDAGRRTDTQY

clone_size: many
j_call: TRBJ1-1
v_call: TRBV18
cdr3_aa: ASSPAGQNTEAF

clone_size: many
j_call: TRBJ2-5
v_call: TRBV12-3/TRBV12-4
cdr3_aa: ASSRTGGALKTQY

clone_size: few
j_call: TRBJ2-1
v_call: TRBV7-9
cdr3_aa: ASSRGTSGASYRF

clone_size: many
j_call: TRBJ2-6
v_call: TRBV2
cdr3_aa: ASSEVLLPNVLT

clone_size: .
j_call: TRBJ1-5
v_call: TRBV5-1
cdr3_aa: ASSLGDRGPSGPQH

clone_size: many
j_call: TRBJ2-1
v_call: TRBV7-2
cdr3_aa: ASSDGTINEQF

clone_size: many
j_call: TRBJ1-4
v_call: TRBV18
cdr3_aa: ASSPVATNEKLF

clone_size: many
j_call: TRBJ2-2
v_call: TRBV12-3/TRBV12-4
cdr3_aa: ASSFFRDRGPGELF

clone_size: many
j_call: TRBJ2-1
v_call: TRBV6-5
cdr3_aa: ASSSQAGGYYNEQF

clone_size: many
j_call: TRBJ2-2
v_call: TRBV5-1
cdr3_aa: ASSFTPPTGELF

clone_size: .
j_call: TRBJ2-7
v_call: TRBV19
cdr3_aa: ASGVGFGGSYEQY

clone_size: medium-sized
j_call: TRBJ2-1
v_call: TRBV14
cdr3_aa: ASSGWDSSYNEQF

clone_size: many
j_call: TRBJ2-5
v_call: TRBV7-9
cdr3_aa: ASSFGSGGSGETQY

clone_size: many
j_call: TRBJ1-1
v_call: TRBV7-6
cdr3_aa: ASSLVVDAEAF

clone_size: many
j_call: TRBJ2-1
v_call: TRBV5-1
cdr3_aa: ASSQGRNEQF

clone_size: many
j_call: TRBJ2-3
v_call: TRBV20-1
cdr3_aa: SAAQGTGTDTQY

clone_size: many
j_call: TRBJ2-7
v_call: TRBV5-1
cdr3_aa: ASSLTGDSYEQY

clone_size: few
j_call: TRBJ2-6
v_call: TRBV7-2
cdr3_aa: ASSWGSGANVLT

clone_size: many
j_call: TRBJ2-2
v_call: TRBV7-3
cdr3_aa: ASSATGAAGELF

clone_size: many
j_call: TRBJ1-1
v_call: TRBV20-1
cdr3_aa: SARRQGVTEAF

clone_size: .
j_call: TRBJ2-2
v_call: TRBV12-3/TRBV12-4
cdr3_aa: ASSLGITGELF

clone_size: few
j_call: TRBJ2-7
v_call: TRBV11-2
cdr3_aa: ASSVGLAGHEQY

clone_size: many
j_call: TRBJ2-6
v_call: TRBV18
cdr3_aa: ASSPKTVTGSRGGSGANVLT

clone_size: many
j_call: TRBJ1-1
v_call: TRBV3-1
cdr3_aa: ASSPNRGSNTEAF

clone_size: many
j_call: TRBJ2-5
v_call: TRBV12-3/TRBV12-4
cdr3_aa: ASSLGGTGGETQY

clone_size: many
j_call: TRBJ2-7
v_call: TRBV29-1
cdr3_aa: SVVTVYEQY

clone_size: many
j_call: TRBJ2-1
v_call: TRBV20-1
cdr3_aa: SARDSTSGVYNEQF

clone_size: many
j_call: TRBJ1-2
v_call: TRBV20-1
cdr3_aa: SAPGQGAYGCT

clone_size: many
j_call: TRBJ1-5
v_call: TRBV19
cdr3_aa: ASRIGQWDQPQH

clone_size: many
j_call: TRBJ1-4
v_call: TRBV29-1
cdr3_aa: SVSNRANEKLF

clone_size: .
j_call: TRBJ2-7
v_call: TRBV10-3
cdr3_aa: ATRTSWEQY